This TCR beta chain was sequenced for a study of CD8 T cells in Susac syndrome. The study, taken as a whole, reports: Within total CD8+ repertoires, 15 to 20 Susac-specific public clones were found, and within CD8+ TEMRA repertoires, five.

Random hexamers served to reverse transcribe about 0.5 to 1 ug RNA. TCRdb re-derived calls from the immunoSEQ multiplex PCR reads in MiXCR, one entry per CDR3 protein. The table shows around 110,000 distinct CDR3 sequences, with 85% to 95% occurring only once. With respect to this clonotype: The antigen is undetermined.

V was pared by 7 bases and J by 7 bases, with 7 bases between. The CDR3 sequence is 11 residues long. The chain carries TRBV12-3 or TRBV12-4 and TRBJ2-2, with D unresolved. Specimen: CD8+ T cells from PBMCs. The sequence was collected from a human donor with Susac syndrome. DNA of the CDR3: TGTGCCAGCACCCTAGACGGGGAGCTGTTTTTT. This sequence encodes CASTLDGELFF.